This TCR beta chain was retrieved from a study of Tregs in tolerant kidney transplant recipients. Regarding the study as a whole: The small number of patients limits these findings pending further validation. This study did not directly address biological reproducibility.

Profiling relied on immunoSEQ multiplex PCR, and the TCRdb table lists in-frame clones only, not all of them. The data hold approximately 90,000 clones, with more than 80% observed a single time. The CDR3 sequence is 16 residues long. Looked up from germline, CDR1 is MNHNS and CDR2 is SASEGT. Unstimulated Tregs (CD4+CD25+CD127-) and CD4+CD25- non-Tregs were sorted from PBMCs. On this clone itself: Its target is not known. The junction shows a germline mismatch at one end, possibly a read error.

Specimen: CD8+ T cells from blood. The sequence derives from a human donor in good health. The chain joins TRBV6-1 to TRBJ1-5; possible D gene TRBD1, 6 bases. In DNA, the CDR3 is TGTGCCAGCAGGGAAGGGGGTGGATATAGCAATCAGCCCCAGCATTTT. Its protein product is CASREGGGYSNQPQHF.